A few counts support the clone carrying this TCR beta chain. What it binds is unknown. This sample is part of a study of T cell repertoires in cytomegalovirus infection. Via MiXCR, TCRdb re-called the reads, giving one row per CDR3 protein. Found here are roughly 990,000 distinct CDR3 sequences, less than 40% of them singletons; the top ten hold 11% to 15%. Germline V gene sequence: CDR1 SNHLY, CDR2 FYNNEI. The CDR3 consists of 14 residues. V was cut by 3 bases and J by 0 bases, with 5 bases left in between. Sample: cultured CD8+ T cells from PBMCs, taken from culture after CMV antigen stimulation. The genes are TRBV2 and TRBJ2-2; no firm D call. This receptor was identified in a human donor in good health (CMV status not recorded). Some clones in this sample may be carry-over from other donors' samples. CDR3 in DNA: TGTGCCAGCAGTGACATCCCGAACACCGGGGAGCTGTTTTTT. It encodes CASSDIPNTGELFF.